This entry lists 5 T cell receptor beta chains sequenced from one sample in a study of blood T cell repertoires in COVID-19. The table came from immunoSEQ multiplex PCR; TCRdb's copy has only in-frame clones and leaves some out. Of some 260,000 clones in the sample, roughly 90% were seen once. Sequencing was performed on peripheral blood. Every receptor here comes from a young woman with acute or convalescent COVID-19.

On this clone itself: Other DNA variants within this sample encode the same CDR3. The J gene is TRBJ2-1, the V gene TRBV6-2 or TRBV6-3, with 13 bases matching TRBD2. V was clipped by 5 bases and J by 6 bases; unmatched bases: 4. The CDR3 is 15 residues long. Germline V CDR1 and CDR2: MNHEY, SVGEGT. The CDR3 loop reads CASSPGLAGSNEQFF. For the CDR3, the DNA is TGTGCCAGCAGTCCGGGACTAGCGGGATCCAATGAGCAGTTCTTC.

V gene TRBV6-2 or TRBV6-3 combines with J gene TRBJ1-2; possible D gene TRBD1, 5 bases. V was pared by 6 bases and J by 8 bases, with 16 bases between. CDR1 MNHEY and CDR2 SVGEGT come from the germline V gene. CDR3 length: 13 residues. The CDR3 nucleotides read TGTGCCAGCAGCCATGGAGGGGACCGAGGCTACACCTTC. It specifies CASSHGGDRGYTF.

This chain links TRBV5-1 with TRBJ2-7; 7 bases line up with TRBD1. There are 14 residues in the CDR3. Trimming removed 4 bases from V and 0 bases from J; junction bases left unmatched: 4. Germline assignment: CDR1 SGHRS and CDR2 YFSETQ. CDR3 amino acids: CASSPNRGSYEQYF. In DNA form, the CDR3 reads TGCGCCAGCAGCCCCAACAGGGGCTCCTACGAGCAGTACTTC.

The chain combines TRBV3-1 (or the pseudogene TRBV3-2) with TRBJ2-6, with D possibly TRBD1 on 5 matching bases. CDR1 is LGHDT, CDR2 YNNKEL, per germline (reference sequence). Trimming pared 4 bases from V and 4 bases from J, leaving 5 bases between. The CDR3 has 13 residues. Written as DNA, the CDR3 is TGTGCCAGCAGCCGGGGCGGGGCCAACGTCCTGACTTTC. This sequence encodes CASSRGGANVLTF.

This sequence joins TRBV6-4 and TRBJ2-2; 9 bases map to TRBD2. This CDR3 comprises 16 residues. With 6 bases clipped from V and 5 bases from J, the junction kept 10 bases outside the gene matches. From germline, CDR1 is MRHNA and CDR2 SNTAGT. DNA for the CDR3: TGTGCCAGCAGCCCCGGGACTAGCATTCCTACCGGGGAGCTGTTTTTT. The encoded protein is CASSPGTSIPTGELFF.